Listed below are T cell receptor beta chains from one sample, sequenced in a study of cytomegalovirus exposure and HLA in healthy donors. The table came from immunoSEQ multiplex PCR; TCRdb's copy has only in-frame clones and leaves some out. This table has about 180,000 clones, about 85% appearing once. The sample was PBMCs. Source of these receptors: a girl under 18 in good health and CMV-seropositive. Both conserved end residues are part of each CDR3. D genes are given only for firm matches. Where a row states a size, it is once, few, many or the class of an expanded clone; other rows omit it.

NA	TRBV9	TRBJ2-2	NA	TGTGCCAGCAGCGTAGGAGGGGGAACCGGGGAGCTGTTTTTT	CASSVGGGTGELFF
NA	TRBV14	TRBJ1-1	once	TGTGCCAGCAGCCACCCGGGGGTTACCACTGAAGCTTTCTTT	CASSHPGVTTEAFF
TRBD1	TRBV14	TRBJ1-3	NA	TGTGCCAGCAGCCGCGGACAGGGGGTCTCTGGAAACACCATATATTTT	CASSRGQGVSGNTIYF
NA	TRBV6-5	TRBJ1-4	NA	TGTGCCAGCAGTTACTCGCAGGGAAATGAAAAACTGTTTTTT	CASSYSQGNEKLFF
NA	TRBV4-2	TRBJ1-4	NA	TGTGCCAGCAGCCAAGTCCTGGCGACAGGCGTCGCAACTAATGAAAAACTGTTTTTT	CASSQVLATGVATNEKLFF
NA	TRBV5-5	TRBJ1-1	NA	TGTGCCAGCAGCGTACAGGGTGAAAGGACTGAAGCTTTCTTT	CASSVQGERTEAFF
TRBD2	TRBV4-3	TRBJ2-1	NA	TGCGCCAGCAGCCAAGATTTCCTAGCGGGAGGGTCGGGGAATGAGCAGTTCTTC	CASSQDFLAGGSGNEQFF
TRBD2	TRBV27	TRBJ2-7	once	TGTGCCAGCAGTTTTTTAGCGGGCCCCTACGAGCAGTACTTC	CASSFLAGPYEQYF
TRBD1	TRBV10-2	TRBJ1-1	NA	TGCGCCAGCAGCGGAAGGACAGGGGGCGAGGCTTTCTTT	CASSGRTGGEAFF
TRBD2	TRBV10-2	TRBJ2-7	NA	TGCGCCAGCAGTGAGTTAGGACTAGCGGGAGGTTGGGGCCACGAGCAGTACTTC	CASSELGLAGGWGHEQYF
TRBD2	TRBV10-1	TRBJ2-7	NA	TGCGCCAGCAGCGGGACTAGTCCAGGGTACGAGCAGTACTTC	CASSGTSPGYEQYF
TRBD2	TRBV6-6	TRBJ2-1	NA	TGTGCCAGCAGCCACGGGAGGCCGGGAGGTAATGAGCAGTTCTTC	CASSHGRPGGNEQFF
NA	TRBV29-1	TRBJ2-2	NA	TGCAGCGTTTATACAGAGAACACCGGGGAGCTGTTTTTT	CSVYTENTGELFF
TRBD1	TRBV7-9	TRBJ1-2	NA	TGTGCCAGCAGCTTATCCTCCAGGGGGCTTGGTGATGGCTACACCTTC	CASSLSSRGLGDGYTF
NA	TRBV6-1	TRBJ1-2	NA	TGTGCCAGCAACCTCAGGGAAGGCCATGGCTACACCTTC	CASNLREGHGYTF
NA	TRBV5-6	TRBJ2-5	once	TGTGCCAGCAGCTTGGACAGCCAAGAGACCCAGTACTTC	CASSLDSQETQYF
NA	TRBV9	TRBJ2-5	NA	TGTGCCAGCAGCCCGCCCAGGTCTCAAGAGACCCAGTACTTC	CASSPPRSQETQYF
TRBD2	TRBV4-1	TRBJ2-3	once	TGCGCCAGCAGCCAACTGCCAGCGGGATTCGGAAATACGCAGTATTTT	CASSQLPAGFGNTQYF
TRBD1	TRBV11-3	TRBJ2-5	NA	TGTGCCAGCAGCGCGCGGGACAGGGCTGGAGAGACCCAGTACTTC	CASSARDRAGETQYF
TRBD1	TRBV6-1	TRBJ1-2	NA	TGTGCCAGCAGTGAATTTGGGGGACAGGGGGCGCAGGGCTACACCTTC	CASSEFGGQGAQGYTF
NA	TRBV18	TRBJ2-7	NA	TGTGCCAGCTCACCCGCAAGTACAGGGATTTCCTACGAGCAGTACTTC	CASSPASTGISYEQYF
TRBD2	TRBV9	TRBJ2-3	NA	TGTGCCAGCAGCGTAGTGGCTAGCGGGAAATATACGCAGTATTTT	CASSVVASGKYTQYF
NA	TRBV6-5	TRBJ1-2	NA	TGTGCCAGCAGCTTCAGGACAGTCAGGGGCTACACCTTC	CASSFRTVRGYTF
TRBD2	TRBV11-3	TRBJ2-3	NA	TGTGCCAGCAGCCGGGGGACTAGCGGACGCACAGATACGCAGTATTTT	CASSRGTSGRTDTQYF
TRBD1	TRBV6-1	TRBJ1-1	NA	TGTGCCAGCTATAGACAGGGGATGAACACTGAAGCTTTCTTT	CASYRQGMNTEAFF
TRBD1	TRBV10-3	TRBJ1-2	once	TGTGCCATCAGTGAGGGTGTCTTGAGGGGACAGGGAGATGGCTACACCTTC	CAISEGVLRGQGDGYTF
NA	TRBV4-1	TRBJ2-1	NA	TGCGCCAGCAGCCCCCGGGACTTCTACAATGAGCAGTTCTTC	CASSPRDFYNEQFF
NA	TRBV11-3	TRBJ2-7	NA	TGTGCCAGCAGCTCCGACGGGAGCTCCTACGAGCAGTACTTC	CASSSDGSSYEQYF
NA	TRBV27	TRBJ2-2	NA	TGTGCCAGCAGTAGCCTCGCCGGGGAGCTGTTTTTT	CASSSLAGELFF
TRBD2	TRBV11-2	TRBJ2-1	NA	TGTGCCAGCAGCTTAGATCCCTTTAGCGGGAAGGCCTACAATGAGCAGTTCTTC	CASSLDPFSGKAYNEQFF
TRBD1	TRBV7-9	TRBJ1-2	NA	TGTGCCAGCAGCTCGGCAGGGGGCGGCTATGGCTACACCTTC	CASSSAGGGYGYTF
TRBD1	TRBV7-3	TRBJ1-2	NA	TGTGCCAGCAGCTCCCAAGGCAGGGGGCTAGATGGCTACACCTTC	CASSSQGRGLDGYTF
NA	TRBV5-1	TRBJ2-2	few	TGCGCCAGCACCCCCCAGGGCACCGGGGAGCTGTTTTTT	CASTPQGTGELFF
NA	TRBV6-5	TRBJ2-7	NA	TGTGCCAGCAGTCGTACACACAGAACCCCCTACGAGCAGTACTTC	CASSRTHRTPYEQYF
NA	TRBV4-2	TRBJ2-1	NA	TGTGCCAGCAGCCAACAATTGGTCACTAGTACGGGGTACAATGAGCAGTTCTTC	CASSQQLVTSTGYNEQFF
TRBD1	TRBV2	TRBJ1-1	NA	TGTGCCAGCAGTAGGACAGGGGGATACACTGAAGCTTTCTTT	CASSRTGGYTEAFF
NA	TRBV7-9	TRBJ1-3	NA	TGTGCCAGCAGCGGACAAAAAAATCCAGAATCTGGAAACACCATATATTTT	CASSGQKNPESGNTIYF
NA	TRBV28	TRBJ1-1	once	TGTGCCAGCAGTTTAGGGCCCAAAGCTTTCTTT	CASSLGPKAFF
TRBD2	TRBV7-6	TRBJ2-7	NA	TGTGCCAGCAGCTACCGACTAGCGGGAGGTTACGAGCAGTACTTC	CASSYRLAGGYEQYF
NA	TRBV5-6	TRBJ1-4	NA	TGTGCCAGCCGTAGGGGGGGAGAAGCGGAAAAACTGTTTTTT	CASRRGGEAEKLFF
NA	TRBV2	TRBJ2-5	few	TGTGCCAGCAGTGACACCCAGGGTCCAGAGACCCAGTACTTC	CASSDTQGPETQYF
TRBD2	TRBV30	TRBJ2-1	NA	TGTGCCTGGAGTGGGACTAGCGGGTACAATGAGCAGTTCTTC	CAWSGTSGYNEQFF
NA	TRBV23-1	TRBJ1-3	few	TGCGCCAGCAGTCACGACTCCATATATTTT	CASSHDSIYF
NA	TRBV15	TRBJ1-5	NA	TGTGCCACCTCTAGTCTACCCCACAATCAGCCCCAGCATTTT	CATSSLPHNQPQHF
NA	TRBV6-5	TRBJ1-5	NA	TGTGCCAGCAGTTACTCGACAGGTGATCAGCCCCAGCATTTT	CASSYSTGDQPQHF
TRBD2	TRBV18	TRBJ2-7	NA	TGTGCCAGCTCAAGACCGCTAGCGGGGCTATACGAGCAGTACTTC	CASSRPLAGLYEQYF
TRBD2	TRBV6-1	TRBJ2-7	NA	TGTGCCAGCAGTACCCGGACTAGCGCCTCCTACGAGCAGTACTTC	CASSTRTSASYEQYF
TRBD2	TRBV11-2	TRBJ2-2	NA	TGTGCCAGCAGAGAGCTTACTAGCGGGAGGGACACCGGGGAGCTGTTTTTT	CASRELTSGRDTGELFF
TRBD2	TRBV2	TRBJ2-1	NA	TGTGCCAGCAAGGGGACTAGCGAATACAATGAGCAGTTCTTC	CASKGTSEYNEQFF
TRBD1	TRBV10-3	TRBJ2-5	NA	TGTGCCATCAGTGAAGGACAGGGGGCAGAGACCCAGTACTTC	CAISEGQGAETQYF
TRBD1	TRBV29-1	TRBJ1-1	few	TGCAGCACGATGGACAGGGCGTGGACTGAAGCTTTCTTT	CSTMDRAWTEAFF
NA	TRBV9	TRBJ2-7	NA	TGTGCCAGCAGCGTAGGGGGCAGGGGCTACGAGCAGTACTTC	CASSVGGRGYEQYF
TRBD1	TRBV5-1	TRBJ1-2	NA	TGCGCCAGCAGCTTCAACAGGGGGGGCTACACCTTC	CASSFNRGGYTF
TRBD2	TRBV13	TRBJ2-3	few	TGTGCCAGCAGCTCGGAACTAGCGGGAGTTTCAGATACGCAGTATTTT	CASSSELAGVSDTQYF
TRBD2	TRBV9	TRBJ2-1	NA	TGTGCCAGCAGCGTAGGAGGCGGGAGGATCCTACAATATGAGCAGTTCTTC	CASSVGGGRILQYEQFF
NA	TRBV7-7	TRBJ2-5	NA	TGTGCTAGCAGCACAGCGGGGACCCAGTACTTC	CASSTAGTQYF
TRBD1	TRBV15	TRBJ2-7	NA	TGTGCCACCAGCAGGATTCGGACAGGGGGCTTCTACGAGCAGTACTTC	CATSRIRTGGFYEQYF
NA	TRBV10-3	TRBJ2-1	NA	TGTGCCATCAGACAGCCCCCAGAGATTAGTGAGCAGTTCTTC	CAIRQPPEISEQFF
NA	TRBV2	TRBJ2-7	NA	TGTGCCAGCAGTGAGGAAAGTCTGAGGGAGCAGTACTTC	CASSEESLREQYF
TRBD2	TRBV7-8	TRBJ2-7	NA	TGTGCCAGCAGCTCCCGTACTAGCGGGTCCTCCTACGAGCAGTACTTC	CASSSRTSGSSYEQYF